These 18 T cell receptor beta chains came from one sample sequenced in a study of cytomegalovirus exposure and HLA in healthy donors. Primers: 60 Vbeta forward and 13 Jbeta reverse. Assay: immunoSEQ multiplex PCR; the TCRdb copy retains only in-frame clones and omits some. Seen here are roughly 150,000 clones, 70% to 90% observed once, and the top ten hold about 2.4%. The sequenced material came from PBMCs. The receptors shown here come from a male donor in good health and CMV-seronegative.

This chain connects TRBV5-1 to TRBJ2-3, with 7 bases identical to TRBD1. Germline CDR1 and CDR2: SGHRS and YFSETQ. This CDR3 spans 16 amino acids. J was trimmed by 5 bases and V by 4 bases; bases with no gene match: 13. As DNA, the CDR3 is TGCGCCAGCAGCCCTTGGTTAACAGGGGCGCAAGATACGCAGTATTTT. Its protein is CASSPWLTGAQDTQYF.

The chain links TRBV9 to TRBJ2-1; 12 positions match TRBD2. This CDR3 contains 20 residues. Trimming removed 4 bases from V and 1 base from J; junction bases left unmatched: 15. Germline CDR1 and CDR2: SGDLS and YYNGEE. CDR3 protein: CASSSPSGRASTWSYNEQFF. Here the CDR3 DNA reads TGTGCCAGCAGCTCACCTAGCGGGAGGGCCAGCACGTGGTCCTACAATGAGCAGTTCTTC.

This clone was found once. The same CDR3 can be traced to other DNA sequences in this sample. This rearrangement joins TRBV7-9 to TRBJ1-2; 7 positions match TRBD1. Germline trimming cut 1 base from V and 4 bases from J; bases unmatched to any gene: 3. Germline V lookup: CDR1 SEHNR, CDR2 FQNEAQ (reference sequence). The CDR3 consists of 14 residues. The CDR3 sequence is CASSLGQGGYGYTF. The DNA for the CDR3 is TGTGCCAGCAGCTTAGGACAGGGTGGCTATGGCTACACCTTC.

The chain carries TRBV7-2 and TRBJ2-1; 9 bases are a match to TRBD2. The germline V gene encodes CDR1 SGHTA and CDR2 FQGNSA. The V and J ends lost 6 bases and 0 bases, in that order; junction bases with no gene match: 6. The CDR3 totals 16 residues. DNA for the CDR3: TGTGCCAGCAGACGACTAGCGGTTAGCTCCTACAATGAGCAGTTCTTC. This gives the protein CASRRLAVSSYNEQFF.

The rearrangement links TRBV9 to TRBJ2-5; D may be TRBD1 (6 bases). The CDR3 is made up of 15 amino acids. CDR1 is SGDLS and CDR2 is YYNGEE in the germline V gene. The V gene lost 0 bases and the J gene lost 1 base, with 10 bases spanning the gap. The CDR3 sequence is CASSVGGTLQETQYF. CDR3 DNA: TGTGCCAGCAGCGTAGGAGGGACACTCCAAGAGACCCAGTACTTC. Using reference TRBV9 and TRBJ2-5 for the parts outside the CDR3, the full variable domain is DSGVTQTPKHLITATGQRVTLRCSPRSGDLSVYWYQQSLDQGLQFLIQYYNGEERAKGNILERFSAQQFPDLHSELNLSSLELGDSALYFCASSVGGTLQETQYFGPGTRLLVL.

The rearrangement links TRBV28 to TRBJ2-5, with no clear D. V lost 6 bases and J lost 5, with 16 bases in between. Per germline, CDR1 MDHEN and CDR2 SYDVKM. This CDR3 comprises 14 residues. In DNA form, the CDR3 reads TGTGCCAGCAGGCAAGGCGCAGGTCGCGAGACCCAGTACTTC. It is translated as CASRQGAGRETQYF.

The V call is TRBV5-1, the J call TRBJ2-3, with a weak D call TRBD1 (6 bases). The CDR3 is 16 residues long. Trimming pared 2 bases from V and 1 base from J, leaving 14 bases between. Germline V gene sequence: CDR1 SGHRS, CDR2 YFSETQ. In DNA form, the CDR3 reads TGCGCCAGCAGCTTAGTAACAGGGCTAGGCACAGATACGCAGTATTTT. As protein: CASSLVTGLGTDTQYF.

This clone showed up just a few times. The rearrangement uses TRBV4-1 and TRBJ1-6; TRBD1 matches at 8 bases. J was trimmed by 7 bases and V by 3 bases; bases with no gene match: 8. The CDR3 runs to 16 residues. The germline V gene has CDR1 MGHRA and CDR2 YSYEKL. CDR3 DNA: TGCGCCAGCAGCCAGGCACAGGGGGAGAGGAATTCACCCCTCCACTTT. Encoded protein: CASSQAQGERNSPLHF.

The V and J genes are TRBV4-1 and TRBJ2-5, with D maybe TRBD1 (5 bases). Germline values: CDR1 MGHRA, CDR2 YSYEKL. CDR3 length: 14 amino acids. The V and J ends lost 0 bases and 5 bases respectively, with 10 bases between them. CDR3 nucleotides: TGCGCCAGCAGCCAAGATCGGACATATGAGACCCAGTACTTC. Translating it yields CASSQDRTYETQYF.

The chain couples TRBV21-1 to TRBJ1-5; the tabulated D call, TRBD1, remains unverified against the DNA. TRBV21-1 counts as a pseudogene. The CDR3 consists of 16 residues. This CDR3 is CASSNEDRDRPQPQHF. The CDR3, as DNA: TGTGCCAGCAGCAACGAAGACCGGGACAGGCCTCAGCCCCAGCATTTT.

This clone was found once. J is TRBJ2-7 and V is TRBV7-2, with TRBD1 matching 7 bases. The trim removed 1 base at V and 7 bases at J, leaving 10 bases unmatched. The CDR3 runs to 15 residues. The germline V gene encodes CDR1 SGHTA and CDR2 FQGNSA. The CDR3 nucleotides are TGTGCCAGCAGCTTAGATGGACAGGCGGCGCGGGAGCAGTACTTC. It codes for CASSLDGQAAREQYF.

This clone showed up just once. The CDR3: CASSLILAGGHNEQFF. The CDR3 DNA reads as TGTGCCAGCAGCTTAATCCTAGCGGGGGGTCACAATGAGCAGTTCTTC. The chain recombines TRBV7-2 with TRBJ2-1, with 11 bases fitting TRBD2. CDR3 length equals 16 residues. Germline V lookup: CDR1 SGHTA, CDR2 FQGNSA. The V and J ends lost 2 bases and 5 bases, in that order; junction bases with no gene match: 5.

This sequence joins TRBV7-9 and TRBJ2-3, with a possible D match to TRBD2 (6 bases). With 6 bases removed from V and 1 base from J, the gap between germline ends came to 8 bases. In germline, CDR1 is SEHNR, CDR2 FQNEAQ (reference sequence). The CDR3 extends over 13 amino acids. CDR3 bases: TGTGCCAGCAGAGCTAGCGGCACAGATACGCAGTATTTT. Its translation: CASRASGTDTQYF. The variable domain in full, with the rest retrieved from reference TRBV7-9 and TRBJ2-3, is DTGVSQNPRHKITKRGQNVTFRCDPISEHNRLYWYRQTLGQGPEFLTYFQNEAQLEKSRLLSDRFSAERPKGSFSTLEIQRTEQGDSAMYLCASRASGTDTQYFGPGTRLTVL.

This clone has more than one count but fewer than ten. CDR3 loop: CASRPRTSGSSEQFF. The CDR3 nucleotides read TGTGCCAGCAGACCCCGGACTAGCGGGAGTAGTGAGCAGTTCTTC. The chain uses TRBV5-4 and TRBJ2-1; 13 bases map to TRBD2. Germline V gives CDR1 SGHNT, CDR2 YYREEE (reference sequence). The V segment lost 5 bases and the J segment 9 bases; nucleotides outside the gene matches: 8. The length of the CDR3 is 15 residues.

This clone was found a few times. The chain is built from TRBV7-2 and TRBJ1-2; D gene uncertain. The CDR3 runs 15 residues. The V gene's germline CDR1 is SGHTA and CDR2 FQGNSA. V lost 2 bases, J lost 3 bases, and 13 bases lay in between. The CDR3 DNA reads as TGTGCCAGCAGCTTAACTTTTGGCGGGGACTATGGCTACACCTTC. Its protein product is CASSLTFGGDYGYTF. The whole variable domain, remainder taken from reference TRBV7-2 and TRBJ1-2, is GAGVSQSPSNKVTEKGKDVELRCDPISGHTALYWYRQSLGQGLEFLIYFQGNSAPDKSGLPSDRFSAERTGGSVSTLTIQRTQQEDSAVYLCASSLTFGGDYGYTFGSGTRLTVV.

This chain uses TRBV7-2 with TRBJ2-3, with 11 positions matching TRBD2. CDR3 length: 15 residues. In germline, CDR1 is SGHTA, CDR2 FQGNSA. V lost 3 bases and J lost 4; bases outside the gene matches: 3. CDR3 sequence: CASSFYSGGADTQYF. The CDR3 nucleotides are TGTGCCAGCAGCTTTTATAGCGGGGGGGCAGATACGCAGTATTTT.

The chain joins TRBV9 to TRBJ2-1; 8 positions match TRBD2. The V and J ends lost 0 bases and 9 bases, in that order; junction bases with no gene match: 8. The CDR3 totals 15 residues. Germline V gene lookup returns CDR1 SGDLS and CDR2 YYNGEE. The CDR3 spells CASSVDPGGLSEQFF. The CDR3 DNA reads as TGTGCCAGCAGCGTAGACCCGGGGGGGCTGAGTGAGCAGTTCTTC.

The rearrangement uses TRBV7-3 and TRBJ2-3, with a weak D call TRBD2 (6 bases). V was shortened by 5 bases and J by 0 bases, with 12 bases between the two germline ends. CDR1 and CDR2 from the germline V gene are SGHTA and FQGTGA. The CDR3 spans 15 residues. CDR3 sequence reads: CASSPGGLSTDTQYF. Here the CDR3 DNA reads TGTGCCAGCAGCCCTGGAGGGCTAAGCACAGATACGCAGTATTTT.